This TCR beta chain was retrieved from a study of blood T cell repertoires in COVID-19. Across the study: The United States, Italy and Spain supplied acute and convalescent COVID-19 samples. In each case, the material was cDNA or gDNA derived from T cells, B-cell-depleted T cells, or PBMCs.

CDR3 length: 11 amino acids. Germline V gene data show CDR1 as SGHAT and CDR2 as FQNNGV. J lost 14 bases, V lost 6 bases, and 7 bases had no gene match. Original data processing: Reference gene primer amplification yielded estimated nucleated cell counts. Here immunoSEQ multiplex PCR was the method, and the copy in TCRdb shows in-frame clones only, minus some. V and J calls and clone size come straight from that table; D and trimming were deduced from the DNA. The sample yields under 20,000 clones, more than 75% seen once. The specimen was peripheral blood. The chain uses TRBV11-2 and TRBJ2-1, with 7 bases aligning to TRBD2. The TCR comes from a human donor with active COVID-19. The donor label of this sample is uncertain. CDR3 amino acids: CASSSAGVEFF. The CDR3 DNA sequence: TGTGCCAGCAGTTCGGCGGGAGTGGAGTTCTTC.